This entry is about one T cell receptor beta chain. Its specificity is not known. The CDR3 has 14 residues. Deletions cut 0 bases from V and 2 bases from J, with 8 bases between. CDR1 is SGHRS and CDR2 is YFSETQ in the germline V gene. The data were taken from a study of T cells after yellow fever vaccination. Study results and caveats: Although the secondary response was weaker, it peaked faster, at day 5 versus 15. Across the CD4 and CD8 compartments, a small share of clonotypes was present in both. From the bulk population, abundant clonotypes could contaminate and appear within FACS-sorted repertoires.

TCR cDNA was made by 5'RACE template switching, adding a universal primer site and UMIs. TCRdb called the 5' RACE reads again in MiXCR, with one record for every CDR3 protein. This sample has fewer than 650,000 distinct CDR3 sequences, with about a fifth found just once. The clonotype comes from a man between 18 and 35 years old who received the YFV17D yellow fever vaccine. This specimen consisted of PBMCs, obtained about 21 days after the first yellow fever vaccination. This chain joins TRBV5-1 and TRBJ1-1; no clear D. The CDR3 is CASSLEDLNTEAFF. CDR3 nucleotide sequence: TGCGCCAGCAGCTTGGAGGACCTCAACACTGAAGCTTTCTTT.